This section outlines one TCR beta chain sequence together with its context. What it binds is unknown. Germline V gene lookup returns CDR1 MNHNS and CDR2 SASEGT. The CDR3 totals 13 residues. The PCR made use of 60 Vbeta and 13 Jbeta primers. Original processing methods: An analysis that came later counted some 85 million unique TCR beta chains, about 10 million shared. TCRdb's table, derived via immunoSEQ multiplex PCR, lists solely in-frame clones and lacks some. Clonal size and the V and J genes are those of that table, whereas D and trimming came from the DNA. The sample has over 100,000 clones, approximately 80% seen once. This entry belongs to a study of cytomegalovirus exposure and HLA in healthy donors. Study-level findings and limits: The study had only CMV serostatus as immune exposure information.

What was sequenced was PBMCs. The V and J genes are TRBV6-1 and TRBJ2-5; TRBD2 might be the D (5 bases). The J call may be mistaken, given a closer DNA end match to TRBJ2-7. This TCR derives from a man aged 25-45 years in good health and CMV-seropositive. CDR3: CASRGDVLDEQYF. For the CDR3, the DNA is TGTGCCAGCCGGGGTGATGTTCTAGACGAGCAGTACTTC.